This passage covers 8 T cell receptor beta chains from one sample sequenced in a study of blood T cell repertoires in COVID-19. Using immunoSEQ multiplex PCR, the repertoire was profiled, and TCRdb retains in-frame clones only, with some absent. The data show a few hundred thousand clones, roughly 85% seen once. The sequenced sample was peripheral blood. These receptors all come from a woman under 30 with acute or convalescent COVID-19.

This clone occurred once. J is TRBJ2-3 and V is TRBV9; TRBD2 agrees at 8 bases. After removal of 0 bases from V and 6 bases from J, the junction contained 6 bases not matched to a gene. The CDR3 contains 15 residues. Germline V gene lookup returns CDR1 SGDLS and CDR2 YYNGEE. CDR3 in amino acids: CASSVAAGALDTQYF. In nucleotides, the CDR3 is TGTGCCAGCAGCGTAGCAGCGGGGGCCCTGGATACGCAGTATTTT.

V is TRBV7-6 and J is TRBJ2-7; TRBD1 is a possible D gene (6 bases). The V gene's germline CDR1 is SGHVS and CDR2 FNYEAQ. The CDR3 has 14 residues. V was pared by 5 bases and J by 0 bases, with 11 bases between. CDR3 DNA sequence: TGTGCCAGCAGCGTCCGGGACACCTCCTACGAGCAGTACTTC. Encoded protein: CASSVRDTSYEQYF.

This chain connects TRBV6-5 to TRBJ1-6, with D unresolved. This CDR3 is 15 amino acids long. V lost 4 bases and J lost 2, with 9 bases in between. The germline V gene encodes CDR1 MNHEY and CDR2 SVGAGI. In DNA form, the CDR3 reads TGTGCCAGCAGTTTGTCAGTTCCCTATAATTCACCCCTCCACTTT. Translating it yields CASSLSVPYNSPLHF.

The chain recombines TRBV15 with TRBJ2-3; D remains unclear. Germline CDR1 LNHNV, CDR2 YYDKDF (reference sequence). The CDR3 has 15 residues. V lost 0 bases and J lost 0, with 7 bases in between. The chain's CDR3 is CATSRDSPSTDTQYF. The CDR3 bases are TGTGCCACCAGCAGAGATAGCCCTAGCACAGATACGCAGTATTTT.

This clone was found once. This chain joins TRBV27 and TRBJ1-2, with 12 bases fitting TRBD1. The V and J ends lost 6 bases and 4 bases, in that order; junction bases with no gene match: 9. Looked up from germline, CDR1 is MNHEY and CDR2 is SMNVEV (reference sequence). CDR3 size: 16 residues. This CDR3 is CASSWSAGQGAYGYTF. The CDR3 DNA reads TGTGCCAGCAGCTGGTCCGCGGGACAGGGGGCCTATGGCTACACCTTC.

The chain has TRBV6-2 or TRBV6-3 and TRBJ1-2, with D unresolved. V was clipped by 0 bases and J by 4 bases, with 6 bases between them. CDR1 MNHEY and CDR2 SVGEGT come from the germline V gene. The CDR3 has 13 amino acids. The CDR3, as DNA: TGTGCCAGCAGTTACTCATTCGGCTATGGCTACACCTTC. It encodes CASSYSFGYGYTF.

The chain is built from TRBV2 and TRBJ1-4; D may be TRBD1 (5 bases). Germline CDR1 reads SNHLY; CDR2 reads FYNNEI. V was trimmed by 8 bases and J by 8 bases, leaving 15 bases between them. The CDR3 has 13 amino acids. This CDR3 is CASGDRGSEKLFF. CDR3 nucleotide sequence: TGTGCCAGCGGGGATAGGGGCAGCGAAAAACTGTTTTTT. The full variable domain, its missing parts supplied by reference TRBV2 and TRBJ1-4, is EPEVTQTPSHQVTQMGQEVILRCVPISNHLYFYWYRQILGQKVEFLVSFYNNEISEKSEIFDDQFSVERPDGSNFTLKIRSTKLEDSAMYFCASGDRGSEKLFFGSGTQLSVL.

This rearrangement joins TRBV5-1 to TRBJ2-3; 11 bases map to TRBD2. Germline assignment: CDR1 SGHRS and CDR2 YFSETQ. V dropped 3 bases and J dropped 2; count of bases not matched to a gene: 14. The CDR3 runs to 19 residues. CDR3 protein: CASSSGLYTSGGFTDTQYF. CDR3 in DNA: TGCGCCAGCAGCTCGGGTCTTTATACTAGCGGGGGTTTCACAGATACGCAGTATTTT.